This T cell receptor beta chain was captured by sequencing in a study of cytomegalovirus exposure and HLA in healthy donors. Whole-study context: An analysis done earlier identified around 100 million unique TCR beta sequences from roughly 190 million T cells.

60 Vbeta and 13 Jbeta primers were used in PCR. Sequencing was performed with immunoSEQ multiplex PCR; in TCRdb, only in-frame clones are kept and a portion is missing. This table holds around 210,000 clones. The germline V gene encodes CDR1 DFQATT and CDR2 SNEGSKA (reference sequence). The CDR3 runs 11 residues. Trimming removed 0 bases from V and 6 bases from J, with 6 bases in between. About this clone itself: The antigen is undetermined.

Study-wide points: Common viral pathogens seemed to be connected with several of the most significant clusters, according to a later analysis. Highest at DRB1 and lowest at HLA-C, TCR association rates differed among HLA loci in a later analysis. Presence/absence analyses assumed roughly uniform sequencing depth across donors.

The material sequenced was PBMCs. The sequence derives from a girl under 10 years old in good health and CMV-seropositive. The chain links TRBV20-1 to TRBJ2-7; D is uncertain. DNA for the CDR3: TGCAGTGCTAGAGAGAGTGGCGAGCAGTACTTC. Its protein product is CSARESGEQYF.